The rows below give T cell receptor beta chains drawn from one sample of a study of cytomegalovirus exposure and HLA in healthy donors. TCRdb's table, derived via immunoSEQ multiplex PCR, lists solely in-frame clones and lacks some. The sample data list fewer than 85,000 clones. The sequenced sample consisted of PBMCs. Receptors originate from a woman between 35 and 50 years old in good health and CMV-seropositive. CDR3s include the opening cysteine and the closing phenylalanine or tryptophan. Fields, in order: D gene, J gene, V gene, CDR3 DNA, CDR3 protein. The D gene is left open where the match is weak.

d_call: TRBD2
j_call: TRBJ2-1
v_call: TRBV7-9
cdr3_nt: TGTGCCAGCAGCGGTTTTGGCCGGGAGGACAATGAGCAGTTCTTC
cdr3_aa: CASSGFGREDNEQFF

d_call: TRBD2
j_call: TRBJ2-2
v_call: TRBV10-3
cdr3_nt: TGTGCCATCAGTGAAGGGGCGGGAGAGGCGGCCGGGGAGCTGTTTTTT
cdr3_aa: CAISEGAGEAAGELFF

d_call: -
j_call: TRBJ1-1
v_call: TRBV4-2
cdr3_nt: TGTGCCAGCAGCCAAGGAGTGGGGGGGGTCCAATTCACTGAAGCTTTCTTT
cdr3_aa: CASSQGVGGVQFTEAFF

d_call: TRBD2
j_call: TRBJ2-1
v_call: TRBV29-1
cdr3_nt: TGCAGCGTGGGCTTCGGGAGGTATTGGTATGAGCAGTTCTTC
cdr3_aa: CSVGFGRYWYEQFF

d_call: -
j_call: TRBJ1-2
v_call: TRBV2
cdr3_nt: TGTGCCAGCAGTGACGGGGTCAGGAGTAACTATGGCTACACCTTC
cdr3_aa: CASSDGVRSNYGYTF

d_call: TRBD2
j_call: TRBJ2-3
v_call: TRBV29-1
cdr3_nt: TGCAGCGTTGGTACCCTAGCGGGAGGCTGGGACGCAGATACGCAGTATTTT
cdr3_aa: CSVGTLAGGWDADTQYF

d_call: -
j_call: TRBJ2-1
v_call: TRBV5-1
cdr3_nt: TGCGCCAGCAGCTTAAATCCTACAGGCTCCTACAATGAGCAGTTCTTC
cdr3_aa: CASSLNPTGSYNEQFF

d_call: -
j_call: TRBJ1-5
v_call: TRBV5-1
cdr3_nt: TGCGCCAGCAGCTTGGGGGCCCACCATCAGCCCCAGCATTTT
cdr3_aa: CASSLGAHHQPQHF

d_call: -
j_call: TRBJ1-2
v_call: TRBV27
cdr3_nt: TGTGCCAGCAGGGAGGGGGGGCGTTTTGATGGCTACACCTTC
cdr3_aa: CASREGGRFDGYTF

d_call: TRBD2
j_call: TRBJ2-5
v_call: TRBV4-2
cdr3_nt: TGTGCCAGCAGCCAAGTTACGGGGGGAGCCGTACAAGAGACCCAGTACTTC
cdr3_aa: CASSQVTGGAVQETQYF

d_call: -
j_call: TRBJ1-3
v_call: TRBV5-8
cdr3_nt: TGTGCCAGCAGCTTCGGAGGGAGTGGAAACACCATATATTTT
cdr3_aa: CASSFGGSGNTIYF

d_call: TRBD1
j_call: TRBJ1-2
v_call: TRBV5-4
cdr3_nt: TGTGCCAGCAGCTTTAGAGGGGGCGCAGACTATGGCTACACCTTC
cdr3_aa: CASSFRGGADYGYTF

d_call: TRBD1
j_call: TRBJ2-7
v_call: TRBV6-1
cdr3_nt: TGTGCCAGCAGCGACCAGGGACAGGCCTCCTACGAGCAGTACTTC
cdr3_aa: CASSDQGQASYEQYF

d_call: TRBD2
j_call: TRBJ2-1
v_call: TRBV9
cdr3_nt: TGTGCCAGCAGCGCAGGACTAGCGGGAACCTACAATGAGCAGTTCTTC
cdr3_aa: CASSAGLAGTYNEQFF

d_call: -
j_call: TRBJ2-4
v_call: TRBV28
cdr3_nt: TGTGCCAGCAGTTTATCCGGGAAGTATCAGTACTTC
cdr3_aa: CASSLSGKYQYF

d_call: TRBD1
j_call: TRBJ2-7
v_call: TRBV5-1
cdr3_nt: TGCGCCAGCAGCTTGGGGACAGGACTCAGCTCCTACGAGCAGTACTTC
cdr3_aa: CASSLGTGLSSYEQYF

d_call: TRBD1
j_call: TRBJ2-7
v_call: TRBV15
cdr3_nt: TGTGCCACCAGCAGAGATTGGGCAGGGGGAAAGGAGCAGTACTTC
cdr3_aa: CATSRDWAGGKEQYF

d_call: TRBD2
j_call: TRBJ2-3
v_call: TRBV6-5
cdr3_nt: TGTGCCAGCAGTTCCCCAGGACTAGCGGGAGATACGCAGTATTTT
cdr3_aa: CASSSPGLAGDTQYF

d_call: TRBD1
j_call: TRBJ1-6
v_call: TRBV19
cdr3_nt: TGTGCCACCAGGCAAACTAGGACAGGGGGATCACCCCTCCACTTT
cdr3_aa: CATRQTRTGGSPLHF

d_call: TRBD2
j_call: TRBJ2-1
v_call: TRBV27
cdr3_nt: TGTGCCAGCAGCGGCGGGAGAGTAGAAGAGCAGTTCTTC
cdr3_aa: CASSGGRVEEQFF

d_call: -
j_call: TRBJ2-3
v_call: TRBV2
cdr3_nt: TGTGCCAGCACAAGTGAGGTTGATGCAGATACGCAGTATTTT
cdr3_aa: CASTSEVDADTQYF

d_call: -
j_call: TRBJ2-1
v_call: TRBV21-1
cdr3_nt: TGTGCCAGCAGCACAACGGACAGGGGAGATGAGCAGTTCTTC
cdr3_aa: CASSTTDRGDEQFF

d_call: -
j_call: TRBJ1-4
v_call: TRBV6-5
cdr3_nt: TGTGCCAGCAGTTATATGGAAGGCGGGACTAATGAAAAACTGTTTTTT
cdr3_aa: CASSYMEGGTNEKLFF

d_call: TRBD2
j_call: TRBJ2-1
v_call: TRBV10-3
cdr3_nt: TGTGCCATCAGTACAACGGAGACTAGCGGGAGCAATGAGCAGTTCTTC
cdr3_aa: CAISTTETSGSNEQFF

d_call: TRBD2
j_call: TRBJ2-1
v_call: TRBV19
cdr3_nt: TGTGCCAGTAGTTCCCGACTAGCGGGGCTCTCCTACAATGAGCAGTTCTTC
cdr3_aa: CASSSRLAGLSYNEQFF

d_call: TRBD1
j_call: TRBJ1-6
v_call: TRBV18
cdr3_nt: TGTGCCAGCTCACCGATGGACAGGGTTTCACCCCTCCACTTT
cdr3_aa: CASSPMDRVSPLHF

d_call: TRBD2
j_call: TRBJ2-1
v_call: TRBV4-1
cdr3_nt: TGCGCCAGCAGCCAAGGTCCGACTAGCGGGAGGGCATGGGAGCAGTTCTTC
cdr3_aa: CASSQGPTSGRAWEQFF

d_call: TRBD1
j_call: TRBJ1-2
v_call: TRBV28
cdr3_nt: TGTGCCAGCAGACCAGGGGGGAACTATGGCTACACCTTC
cdr3_aa: CASRPGGNYGYTF

d_call: TRBD2
j_call: TRBJ2-7
v_call: TRBV10-2
cdr3_nt: TGCGCCAGCAGGACTAGCGGGATCCCCCGCGAGCAGTACTTC
cdr3_aa: CASRTSGIPREQYF

d_call: TRBD2
j_call: TRBJ2-4
v_call: TRBV13
cdr3_nt: TGTGCCAGCAGCAACGGACTAGCGGGAGCCAAAAACATTCAGTACTTC
cdr3_aa: CASSNGLAGAKNIQYF

d_call: -
j_call: TRBJ1-2
v_call: TRBV29-1
cdr3_nt: TGCAGCGTTGTGAGGGGGAACTATGGCTACACCTTC
cdr3_aa: CSVVRGNYGYTF

d_call: TRBD1
j_call: TRBJ2-7
v_call: TRBV28
cdr3_nt: TGTGCCAGCACCCCCTTGGGACAGGGCTACGAGCAGTACTTC
cdr3_aa: CASTPLGQGYEQYF

d_call: TRBD1
j_call: TRBJ1-1
v_call: TRBV5-1
cdr3_nt: TGCGCCAGCAGCTCTCCAGGGGCAGGGGGCCTGAGGGACACTGAAGCTTTCTTT
cdr3_aa: CASSSPGAGGLRDTEAFF

d_call: TRBD1
j_call: TRBJ1-4
v_call: TRBV7-7
cdr3_nt: TGTGCCAGCAGCTTAGACGGGACAGGGGTCGAAAAACTGTTTTTT
cdr3_aa: CASSLDGTGVEKLFF

d_call: TRBD1
j_call: TRBJ2-7
v_call: TRBV13
cdr3_nt: TGTGCCAGCAGCTTAGTGGGGACAGGGGGCTACGAGCAGTACTTC
cdr3_aa: CASSLVGTGGYEQYF

d_call: -
j_call: TRBJ1-1
v_call: TRBV29-1
cdr3_nt: TGCAGCGTTGAACGATGGGGAAGGGACATGAACACTGAAGCTTTCTTT
cdr3_aa: CSVERWGRDMNTEAFF

d_call: -
j_call: TRBJ1-1
v_call: TRBV9
cdr3_nt: TGTGCCAGCAGTGAGGGTGTTTGGACTGAAGCTTTCTTT
cdr3_aa: CASSEGVWTEAFF

d_call: TRBD2
j_call: TRBJ2-1
v_call: TRBV28
cdr3_nt: TGTGCCAGCAGTTTAGAGGGGCTAGCGGGGAAAAGGGAGCAGTTCTTC
cdr3_aa: CASSLEGLAGKREQFF

d_call: TRBD1
j_call: TRBJ2-1
v_call: TRBV6-4
cdr3_nt: TGTGCCAGCAGTACCGGGACAGGGGGCGATGAGCAGTTCTTC
cdr3_aa: CASSTGTGGDEQFF

d_call: -
j_call: TRBJ1-4
v_call: TRBV28
cdr3_nt: TGTGCCAGCAGTCCCCAGACAGCTCCGAATGAAAAACTGTTTTTT
cdr3_aa: CASSPQTAPNEKLFF

d_call: -
j_call: TRBJ1-4
v_call: TRBV6-5
cdr3_nt: TGTGCCAGCAGTTCGAATCAGCTAAGCGGGGGTGAAAAACTGTTTTTT
cdr3_aa: CASSSNQLSGGEKLFF

d_call: TRBD1
j_call: TRBJ2-2
v_call: TRBV19
cdr3_nt: TGTGCCCGAAGACAGGGGCAATCCGGGGAGCTGTTTTTT
cdr3_aa: CARRQGQSGELFF

d_call: -
j_call: TRBJ2-1
v_call: TRBV6-1
cdr3_nt: TGTGCCAGCAGTGAGACGGCAGGGCACTCCTACAATGAGCAGTTCTTC
cdr3_aa: CASSETAGHSYNEQFF

d_call: -
j_call: TRBJ1-1
v_call: TRBV7-9
cdr3_nt: TGTGCCAGCAGCCTTCCGGACGGGGGGGGCATGAACACTGAAGCTTTCTTT
cdr3_aa: CASSLPDGGGMNTEAFF

d_call: -
j_call: TRBJ2-5
v_call: TRBV27
cdr3_nt: TGTGCCAGCAGTTTATTTCGGCAGGGCGGAGAGACCCAGTACTTC
cdr3_aa: CASSLFRQGGETQYF

d_call: -
j_call: TRBJ1-2
v_call: TRBV27
cdr3_nt: TGTGCCAGCAAGACAGGAAACCATGGCTACACCTTC
cdr3_aa: CASKTGNHGYTF

d_call: -
j_call: TRBJ1-1
v_call: TRBV25-1
cdr3_nt: TGTGCCAGCAGTGAATGGGGACTTTCCGAAGCTTTCTTT
cdr3_aa: CASSEWGLSEAFF

d_call: -
j_call: TRBJ1-2
v_call: TRBV6-6
cdr3_nt: TGTGCCAGCAGACCCTCAACTCTTTATGGCTACACCTTC
cdr3_aa: CASRPSTLYGYTF

d_call: TRBD1
j_call: TRBJ1-4
v_call: TRBV12-5
cdr3_nt: TGTGCTAGTGGTCCACCGGGACAGGGGAATGAAAAACTGTTTTTT
cdr3_aa: CASGPPGQGNEKLFF

d_call: -
j_call: TRBJ1-3
v_call: TRBV2
cdr3_nt: TGTGCCAGCAGTGAAGGGGGGCAGCTGTCTGGAAACACCATATATTTT
cdr3_aa: CASSEGGQLSGNTIYF

d_call: -
j_call: TRBJ1-1
v_call: TRBV27
cdr3_nt: TGTGCCAGCAGTTTTAGTGGGGGGGGAGGTGGGTTTCACACTGAAGCTTTCTTT
cdr3_aa: CASSFSGGGGGFHTEAFF

d_call: -
j_call: TRBJ1-2
v_call: TRBV5-8
cdr3_nt: TGTGCCAGCAGCTTTGACAGCCGATATGGCTACACCTTC
cdr3_aa: CASSFDSRYGYTF

d_call: -
j_call: TRBJ2-1
v_call: TRBV11-3
cdr3_nt: TGTGCCAGCAGCTCTTTCCCCTACAATGAGCAGTTCTTC
cdr3_aa: CASSSFPYNEQFF

d_call: -
j_call: TRBJ1-6
v_call: TRBV6-4
cdr3_nt: TGTGCCAGAAATCAGGGGCAGGCAAATTCACCCCTCCACTTT
cdr3_aa: CARNQGQANSPLHF

d_call: TRBD1
j_call: TRBJ1-1
v_call: TRBV29-1
cdr3_nt: TGCAGCGCCAAGACAGGGTCGGACACTGAAGCTTTCTTT
cdr3_aa: CSAKTGSDTEAFF

d_call: TRBD1
j_call: TRBJ2-1
v_call: TRBV29-1
cdr3_nt: TGCAGCGTTGGCGGCGGACAGGGGATCGATGAGCAGTTCTTC
cdr3_aa: CSVGGGQGIDEQFF

d_call: TRBD2
j_call: TRBJ2-1
v_call: TRBV4-3
cdr3_nt: TGCGCCAGCAGCCAAACTAGCGGGTCCTACAATGAGCAGTTCTTC
cdr3_aa: CASSQTSGSYNEQFF

d_call: -
j_call: TRBJ2-7
v_call: TRBV5-4
cdr3_nt: TGTGCCAGCAGCTTGGCCGGGAGCTCCTACGAGCAGTACTTC
cdr3_aa: CASSLAGSSYEQYF

d_call: TRBD1
j_call: TRBJ2-7
v_call: TRBV18
cdr3_nt: TGTGCCAGCTCACCGACCGGGACAGACTACGAGCAGTACTTC
cdr3_aa: CASSPTGTDYEQYF

d_call: -
j_call: TRBJ1-1
v_call: TRBV19
cdr3_nt: TGTGCCAGTAGGCCAGGGAGGATGAACACTGAAGCTTTCTTT
cdr3_aa: CASRPGRMNTEAFF